This is a list of T cell receptor beta chains from one sample in a study of patients and donors after allogeneic stem cell transplantation. TCRdb redid the calling of the RT-PCR reads with MiXCR, one entry per CDR3 protein. This table holds hundreds of thousands of distinct CDR3 sequences, under 20% found once. The material sequenced was blood, either unsorted or a sorted T cell fraction (not recorded which). These receptors originate from a human donor who was either an allogeneic HSCT recipient or a stem cell or donor lymphocyte infusion donor (not recorded which). It is not recorded whose cells these are; they may come from a transplant donor. The conserved cysteine and the conserved F or W are not part of the CDR3 here.

ASSAGSSYEQY,TRBV5-1
SAYTGFAYNSPLH,TRBV20-1
SAPERATQETQY,TRBV20-1
ASRVLAGGPREQF,TRBV2
ASSPRVGSEAAKNIQY,TRBV11-2
SARDEDSPRNTGELF,TRBV20-1
ASMAGTGRLNTGELF,TRBV7-2
SVEDNRGKETQY,TRBV29-1
ATEITNTGELF,TRBV10-3
AWRPRGNEQF,TRBV30
ASSVDRSNYGYT,TRBV5-1
ASSLPRPSNYGYT,TRBV12-3/TRBV12-4
ASSFEAGEPNEKLF,TRBV6-9
ASSRTNQPQH,TRBV7-9
ASSRGLAGVTEQY,TRBV12-3/TRBV12-4
AWTTLSGGPQETQY,TRBV30
SASGSGGTQY,TRBV20-1
ASRGMENQPQH,TRBV12-3/TRBV12-4
ASSFEGTNEKLF,TRBV7-9
SARGTGGQETQY,TRBV20-1
SARAYNEQF,TRBV20-1
AWSVRARERREQY,TRBV30
ASSSRQGIYGYT,TRBV5-1
ATQLGKTQY,TRBV24-1
ASSQDRLYEQY,TRBV3-1
ASSLLAESYEQY,TRBV7-3
ASSYSASGSNEQF,TRBV6-2/TRBV6-3
ASSLEGGVTEAF,TRBV5-1
ASSLEAGGDTGELF,TRBV7-9
ASSGTNRGARDGELF,TRBV9
ASSPTNEPEKLF,TRBV13
ASSKGGPYYEQY,TRBV21-1
ASSPGGNYGYT,TRBV12-3/TRBV12-4
ASSESRGPQH,TRBV25-1
ASSRPGANVLT,TRBV11-3
AISESNRPGGYT,TRBV10-3
ASSLDGVNTDTQY,TRBV7-6
SIRAGYTEAF,TRBV29-1
ASSFQQGSEAF,TRBV5-1
ASSSGQGSTDTQY,TRBV6-2/TRBV6-3
ATSDPPGQGDEKLF,TRBV24-1
ASSYKETSYEQY,TRBV6-2/TRBV6-3
AISGLNEQF,TRBV10-3
ASSLVTGIYGYT,TRBV7-8
ASSTETGNTEAF,TRBV5-1